This T cell receptor (beta chain) was captured by sequencing in a study of blood T cells in healthy people across ages. A J-beta primer mix and a sample-barcoded 5' primer were used in a second PCR of roughly 6 to 12 cycles. TCRdb ran MiXCR on the 5' RACE reads and lists one entry per CDR3 protein. Here the sample spans about 800,000 distinct CDR3 sequences, roughly 64% being singletons. Donors were systemically healthy Caucasian individuals from Russia aged about 6 to 95 years. Each individual donor underwent a draw of 8 to 10 milliliters of peripheral blood. Whole-study results and caveats: PBMCs were not sorted, which prevented a conclusive comparison of naive versus antigen-experienced cells.

Trimming shortened V by 4 bases and J by 4 bases, and 17 bases separated the two germline ends. This CDR3 contains 15 residues. Germline CDR1 and CDR2: SEHNR and FQNEAQ (reference sequence). Details on this clonotype: Its antigen is unknown.

The sequence derives from a man aged 30 to 39 in good health. The source material was blood. The rearrangement uses TRBV7-9 and TRBJ2-7; tentatively, D is TRBD2 (6 bases). The CDR3 DNA is TGTGCCAGCAGCTCCCCGACTAGAGGGGCGTACGAGCAGTACTTC. Its translation is CASSSPTRGAYEQYF.